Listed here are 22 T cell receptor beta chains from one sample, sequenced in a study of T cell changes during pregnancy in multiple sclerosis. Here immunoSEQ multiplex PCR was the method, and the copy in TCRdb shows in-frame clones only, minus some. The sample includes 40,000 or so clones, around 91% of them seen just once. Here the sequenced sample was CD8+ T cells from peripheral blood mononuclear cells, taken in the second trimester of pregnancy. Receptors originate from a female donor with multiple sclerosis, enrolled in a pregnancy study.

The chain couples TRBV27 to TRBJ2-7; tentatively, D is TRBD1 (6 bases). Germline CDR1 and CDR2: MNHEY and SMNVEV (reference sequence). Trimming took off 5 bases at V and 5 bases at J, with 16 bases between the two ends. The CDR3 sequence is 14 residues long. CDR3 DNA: TGTGCCAGCAGTCCGGGGACAAGAGCAAACGAGCAGTACTTC. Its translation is CASSPGTRANEQYF.

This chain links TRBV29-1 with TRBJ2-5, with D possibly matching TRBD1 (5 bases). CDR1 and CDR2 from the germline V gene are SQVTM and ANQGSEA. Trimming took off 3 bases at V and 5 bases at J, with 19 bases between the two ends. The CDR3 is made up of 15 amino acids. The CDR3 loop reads CSVEELDSPGETQYF. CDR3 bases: TGCAGCGTTGAGGAGCTTGACTCTCCAGGGGAGACCCAGTACTTC. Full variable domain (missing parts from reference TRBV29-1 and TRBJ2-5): SAVISQKPSRDICQRGTSLTIQCQVDSQVTMMFWYRQQPGQSLTLIATANQGSEATYESGFVIDKFPISRPNLTFSTLTVSNMSPEDSSIYLCSVEELDSPGETQYFGPGTRLLVL.

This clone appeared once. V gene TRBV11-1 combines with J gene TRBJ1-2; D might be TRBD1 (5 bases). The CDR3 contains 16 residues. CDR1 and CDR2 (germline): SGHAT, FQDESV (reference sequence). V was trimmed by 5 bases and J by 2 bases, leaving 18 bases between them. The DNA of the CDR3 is TGTGCCAGCAGCCCAACCGACAGACCGCTGAACTATGGCTACACCTTC. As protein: CASSPTDRPLNYGYTF.

The CDR3 region has the DNA TGTGCCACCAGCGACAGCTCCTACAATGAGCAGTTCTTC. This translates into CATSDSSYNEQFF. J is TRBJ2-1 and V is TRBV15, with D maybe TRBD1 (5 bases). V was pared by 5 bases and J by 0 bases, with 5 bases between. Germline CDR1 is LNHNV and CDR2 is YYDKDF (reference sequence). This CDR3 has 13 amino acids.

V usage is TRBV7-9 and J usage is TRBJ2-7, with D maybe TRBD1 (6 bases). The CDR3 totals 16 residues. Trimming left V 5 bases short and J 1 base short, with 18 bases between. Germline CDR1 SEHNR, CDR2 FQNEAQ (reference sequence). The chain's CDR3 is CASSPAGTQDSYEQYF. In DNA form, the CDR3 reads TGTGCCAGCAGCCCCGCCGGGACACAAGATTCCTACGAGCAGTACTTC.

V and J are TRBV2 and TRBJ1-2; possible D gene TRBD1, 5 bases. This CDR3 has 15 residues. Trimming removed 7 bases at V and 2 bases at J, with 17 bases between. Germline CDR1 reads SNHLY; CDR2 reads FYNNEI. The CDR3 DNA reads TGTGCCAGCACCCTACGCGGGGACTTGAACTATGGCTACACCTTC. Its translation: CASTLRGDLNYGYTF.

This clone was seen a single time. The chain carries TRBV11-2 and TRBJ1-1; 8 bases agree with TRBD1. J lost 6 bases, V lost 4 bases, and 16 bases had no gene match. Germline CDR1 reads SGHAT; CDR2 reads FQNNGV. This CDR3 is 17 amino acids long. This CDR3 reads CASSSTGAGADGAEAFF. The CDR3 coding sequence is TGTGCCAGCAGCTCGACAGGGGCAGGGGCTGATGGGGCTGAAGCTTTCTTT. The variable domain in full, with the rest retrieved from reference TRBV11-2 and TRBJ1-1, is EAGVAQSPRYKIIEKRQSVAFWCNPISGHATLYWYQQILGQGPKLLIQFQNNGVVDDSQLPKDRFSAERLKGVDSTLKIQPAKLEDSAVYLCASSSTGAGADGAEAFFGQGTRLTVV.

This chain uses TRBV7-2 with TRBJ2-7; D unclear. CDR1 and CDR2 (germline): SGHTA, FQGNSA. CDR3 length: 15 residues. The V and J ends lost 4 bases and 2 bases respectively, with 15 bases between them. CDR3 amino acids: CASSYNFDSTYEQYF. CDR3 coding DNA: TGTGCCAGCAGCTACAACTTTGACTCTACCTACGAGCAGTACTTC.

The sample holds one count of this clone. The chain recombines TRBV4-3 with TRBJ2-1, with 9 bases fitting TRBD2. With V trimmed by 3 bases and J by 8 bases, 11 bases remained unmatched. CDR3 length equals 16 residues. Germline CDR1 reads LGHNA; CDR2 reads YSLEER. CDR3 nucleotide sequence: TGCGCCAGCAGCCATGAAGGGGGACTAGCATCCCATGAGCAGTTCTTC. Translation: CASSHEGGLASHEQFF.

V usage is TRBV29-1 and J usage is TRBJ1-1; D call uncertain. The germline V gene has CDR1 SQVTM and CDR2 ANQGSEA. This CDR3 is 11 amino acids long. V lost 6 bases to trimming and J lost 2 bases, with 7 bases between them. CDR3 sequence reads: CSVSLNTEAFF. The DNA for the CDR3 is TGCAGCGTCTCTTTAAACACTGAAGCTTTCTTT.

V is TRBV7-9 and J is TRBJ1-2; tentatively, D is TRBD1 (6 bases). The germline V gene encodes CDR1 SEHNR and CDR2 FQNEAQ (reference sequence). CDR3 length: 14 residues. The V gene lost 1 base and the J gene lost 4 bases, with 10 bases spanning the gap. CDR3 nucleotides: TGTGCCAGCAGCTTAGACAGGGAGGGCTATGGCTACACCTTC. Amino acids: CASSLDREGYGYTF. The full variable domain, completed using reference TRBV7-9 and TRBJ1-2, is DTGVSQNPRHKITKRGQNVTFRCDPISEHNRLYWYRQTLGQGPEFLTYFQNEAQLEKSRLLSDRFSAERPKGSFSTLEIQRTEQGDSAMYLCASSLDREGYGYTFGSGTRLTVV.

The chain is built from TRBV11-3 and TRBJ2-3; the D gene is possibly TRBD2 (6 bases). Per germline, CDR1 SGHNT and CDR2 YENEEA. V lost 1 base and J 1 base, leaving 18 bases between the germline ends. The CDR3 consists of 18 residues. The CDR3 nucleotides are TGTGCCAGCAGCTTAGGTCCGGGCAGCGGGTTTGGCACAGATACGCAGTATTTT. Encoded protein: CASSLGPGSGFGTDTQYF. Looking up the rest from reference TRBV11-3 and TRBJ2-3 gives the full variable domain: EAGVVQSPRYKIIEKKQPVAFWCNPISGHNTLYWYLQNLGQGPELLIRYENEEAVDDSQLPKDRFSAERLKGVDSTLKIQPAELGDSAVYLCASSLGPGSGFGTDTQYFGPGTRLTVL.

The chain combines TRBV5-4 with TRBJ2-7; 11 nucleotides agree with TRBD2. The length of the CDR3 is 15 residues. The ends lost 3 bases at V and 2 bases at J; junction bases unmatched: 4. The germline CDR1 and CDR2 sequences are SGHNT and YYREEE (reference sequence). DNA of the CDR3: TGTGCCAGCAGCTCAATTAGCGGGGGGGCCTACGAGCAGTACTTC. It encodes CASSSISGGAYEQYF.

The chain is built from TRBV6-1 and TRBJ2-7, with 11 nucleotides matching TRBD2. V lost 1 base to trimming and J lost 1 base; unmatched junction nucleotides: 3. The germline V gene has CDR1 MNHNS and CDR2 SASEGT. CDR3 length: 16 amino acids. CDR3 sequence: CASSEEASGRSYEQYF. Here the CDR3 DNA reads TGTGCCAGCAGTGAAGAGGCTAGCGGGAGGTCCTACGAGCAGTACTTC.

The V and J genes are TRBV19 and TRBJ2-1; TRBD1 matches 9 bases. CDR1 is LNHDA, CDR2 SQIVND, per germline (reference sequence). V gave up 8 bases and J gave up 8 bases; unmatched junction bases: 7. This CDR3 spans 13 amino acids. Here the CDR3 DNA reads TGTGCCAGTTGGGACAGGGAGCACGATGAGCAGTTCTTC. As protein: CASWDREHDEQFF. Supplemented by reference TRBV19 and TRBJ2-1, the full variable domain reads DGGITQSPKYLFRKEGQNVTLSCEQNLNHDAMYWYRQDPGQGLRLIYYSQIVNDFQKGDIAEGYSVSREKKESFPLTVTSAQKNPTAFYLCASWDREHDEQFFGPGTRLTVL.

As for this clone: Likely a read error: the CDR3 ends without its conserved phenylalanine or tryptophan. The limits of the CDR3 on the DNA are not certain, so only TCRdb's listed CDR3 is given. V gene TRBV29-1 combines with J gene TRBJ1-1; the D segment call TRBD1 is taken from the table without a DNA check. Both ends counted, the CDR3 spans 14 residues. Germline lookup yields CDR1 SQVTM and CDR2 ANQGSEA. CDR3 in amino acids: CSVDYTAFGTRTGL.

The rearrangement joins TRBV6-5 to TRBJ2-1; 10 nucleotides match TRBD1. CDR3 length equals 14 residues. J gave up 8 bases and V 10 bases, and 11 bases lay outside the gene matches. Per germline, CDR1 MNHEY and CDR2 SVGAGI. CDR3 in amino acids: CATPRDRGLDEQFF. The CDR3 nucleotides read TGTGCCACCCCCCGGGACAGGGGCTTGGATGAGCAGTTCTTC.

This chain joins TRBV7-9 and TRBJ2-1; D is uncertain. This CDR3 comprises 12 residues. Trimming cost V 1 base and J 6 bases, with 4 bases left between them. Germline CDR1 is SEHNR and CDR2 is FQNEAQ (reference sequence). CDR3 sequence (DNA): TGTGCCAGCAGCTTAGGGCTCAATGAGCAGTTCTTC. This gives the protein CASSLGLNEQFF.

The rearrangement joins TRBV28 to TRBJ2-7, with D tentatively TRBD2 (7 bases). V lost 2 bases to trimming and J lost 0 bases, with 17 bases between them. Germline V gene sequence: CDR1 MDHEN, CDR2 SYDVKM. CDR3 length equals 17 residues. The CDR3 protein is CASSLRGGERSSYEQYF. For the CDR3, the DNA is TGTGCCAGCAGTTTAAGGGGGGGCGAAAGGAGCTCCTACGAGCAGTACTTC.

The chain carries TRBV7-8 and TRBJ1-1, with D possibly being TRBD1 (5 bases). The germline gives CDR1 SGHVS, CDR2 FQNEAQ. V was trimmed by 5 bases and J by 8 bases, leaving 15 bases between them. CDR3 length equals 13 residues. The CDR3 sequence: CASSGSGAGEAFF. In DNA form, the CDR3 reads TGTGCCAGCAGCGGTAGTGGGGCAGGGGAAGCTTTCTTT.

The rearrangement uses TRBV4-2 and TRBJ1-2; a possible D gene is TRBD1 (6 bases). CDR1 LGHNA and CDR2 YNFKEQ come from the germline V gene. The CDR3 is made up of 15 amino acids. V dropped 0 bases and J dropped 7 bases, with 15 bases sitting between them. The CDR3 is CASSQDLQGSSGYTF. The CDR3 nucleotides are TGTGCCAGCAGCCAAGATCTGCAGGGGTCGAGTGGCTACACCTTC.

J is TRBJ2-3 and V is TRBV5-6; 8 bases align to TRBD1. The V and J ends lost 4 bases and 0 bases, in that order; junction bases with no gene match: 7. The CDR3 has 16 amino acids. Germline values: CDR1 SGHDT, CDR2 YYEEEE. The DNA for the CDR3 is TGTGCCAGCAGCGTGACAGGGGAGTTTAGCACAGATACGCAGTATTTT. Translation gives CASSVTGEFSTDTQYF. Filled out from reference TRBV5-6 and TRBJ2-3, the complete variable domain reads DAGVTQSPTHLIKTRGQQVTLRCSPKSGHDTVSWYQQALGQGPQFIFQYYEEEERQRGNFPDRFSGHQFPNYSSELNVNALLLGDSALYLCASSVTGEFSTDTQYFGPGTRLTVL.